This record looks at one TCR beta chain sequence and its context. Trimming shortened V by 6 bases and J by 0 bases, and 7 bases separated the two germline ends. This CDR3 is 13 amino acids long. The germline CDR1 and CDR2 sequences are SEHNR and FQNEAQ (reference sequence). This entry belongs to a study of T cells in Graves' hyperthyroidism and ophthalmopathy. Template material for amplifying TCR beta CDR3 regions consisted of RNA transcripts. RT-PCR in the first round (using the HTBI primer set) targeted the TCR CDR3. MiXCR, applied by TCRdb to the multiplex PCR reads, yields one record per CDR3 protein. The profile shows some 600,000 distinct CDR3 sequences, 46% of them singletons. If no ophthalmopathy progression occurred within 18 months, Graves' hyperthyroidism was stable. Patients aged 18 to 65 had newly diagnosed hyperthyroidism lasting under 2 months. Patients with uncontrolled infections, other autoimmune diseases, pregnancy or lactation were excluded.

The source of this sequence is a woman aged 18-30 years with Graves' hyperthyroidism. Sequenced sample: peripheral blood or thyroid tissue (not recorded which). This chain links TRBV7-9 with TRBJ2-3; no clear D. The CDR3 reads CASRFGSTDTQYF. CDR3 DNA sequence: TGTGCCAGCAGATTTGGAAGCACAGATACGCAGTATTTT.